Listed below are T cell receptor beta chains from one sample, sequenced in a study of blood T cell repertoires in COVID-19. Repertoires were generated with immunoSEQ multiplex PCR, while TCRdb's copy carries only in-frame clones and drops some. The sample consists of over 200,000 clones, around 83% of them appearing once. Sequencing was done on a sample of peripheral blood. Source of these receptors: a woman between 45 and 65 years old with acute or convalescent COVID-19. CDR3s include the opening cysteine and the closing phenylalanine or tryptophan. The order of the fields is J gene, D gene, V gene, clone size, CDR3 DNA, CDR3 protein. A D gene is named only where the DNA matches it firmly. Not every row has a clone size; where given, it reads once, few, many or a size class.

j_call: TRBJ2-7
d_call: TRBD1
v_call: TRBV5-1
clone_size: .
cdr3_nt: TGCGCCAGCAGCTTAAGACAGGGCGCGGGCGAGCAGTACTTC
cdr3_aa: CASSLRQGAGEQYF

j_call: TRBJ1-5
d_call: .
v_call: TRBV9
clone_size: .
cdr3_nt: TGTGCCAGCAGCGTTGACTCACAGGCGGTCGGGCCCCAGCATTTT
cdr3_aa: CASSVDSQAVGPQHF

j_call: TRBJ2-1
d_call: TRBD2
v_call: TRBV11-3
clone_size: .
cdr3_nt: TGTGCCAGCAGCCCCAAGGGACTAGCGGGGCACAATGAGCAGTTCTTC
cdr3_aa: CASSPKGLAGHNEQFF

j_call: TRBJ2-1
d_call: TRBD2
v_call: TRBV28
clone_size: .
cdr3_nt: TGTGCCAGCAGTTTGTTGGGACTAGCGGGAGAGTTATTCAGGGAGCAGTTCTTC
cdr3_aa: CASSLLGLAGELFREQFF

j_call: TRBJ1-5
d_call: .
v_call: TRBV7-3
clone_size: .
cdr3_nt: TGTGCCAGCAGCTCACATCAGGGTCAGCCCCAGCATTTT
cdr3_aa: CASSSHQGQPQHF

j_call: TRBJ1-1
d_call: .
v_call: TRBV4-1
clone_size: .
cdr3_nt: TGCGCCAGCAGCCTTTTAGTCGGGGACACTGAAGCTTTCTTT
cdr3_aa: CASSLLVGDTEAFF

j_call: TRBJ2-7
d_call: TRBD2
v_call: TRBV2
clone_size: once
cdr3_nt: TGTGCCAGCAAGCGGGGCAGCTACGAGCAGTACTTC
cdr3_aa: CASKRGSYEQYF

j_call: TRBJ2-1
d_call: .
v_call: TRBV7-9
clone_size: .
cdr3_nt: TGTGCCAGCAGCCCCGAGGTGGTCAATGAGCAGTTCTTC
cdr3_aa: CASSPEVVNEQFF

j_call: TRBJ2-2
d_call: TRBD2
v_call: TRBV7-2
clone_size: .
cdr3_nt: TGTGCCAGCAGCCAAAAGGGGAGGGCCTTAGACACCGGGGAGCTGTTTTTT
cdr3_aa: CASSQKGRALDTGELFF

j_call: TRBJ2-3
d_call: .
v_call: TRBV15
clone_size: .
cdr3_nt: TGTGCCACCAGCGTTAGCGAGGATACGCAGTATTTT
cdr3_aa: CATSVSEDTQYF

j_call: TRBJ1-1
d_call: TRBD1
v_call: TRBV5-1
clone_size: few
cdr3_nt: TGCGCCAGCAGGTCAAACAGGGGGATTACTGAAGCTTTCTTT
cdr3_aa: CASRSNRGITEAFF

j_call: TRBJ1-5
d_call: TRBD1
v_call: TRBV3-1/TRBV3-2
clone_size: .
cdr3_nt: TGTGCCAGCAGCCAATCCCAGGGGGTACGATCCCAGCATTTT
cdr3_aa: CASSQSQGVRSQHF

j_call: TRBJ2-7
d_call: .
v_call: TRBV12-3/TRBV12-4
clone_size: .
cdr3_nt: TGTGCCAGCAGGCGGAGCACCTACGAGCAGTACTTC
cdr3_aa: CASRRSTYEQYF

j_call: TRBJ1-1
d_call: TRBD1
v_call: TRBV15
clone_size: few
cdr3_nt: TGTGCCACCAGCATAAACAGGGGGGCGTACACTGAAGCTTTCTTT
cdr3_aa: CATSINRGAYTEAFF

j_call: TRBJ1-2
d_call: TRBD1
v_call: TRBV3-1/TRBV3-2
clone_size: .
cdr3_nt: TGTGCCAGCAGCCTTCAAAGTGGGACAGGGCAGGGCTACACCTTC
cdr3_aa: CASSLQSGTGQGYTF

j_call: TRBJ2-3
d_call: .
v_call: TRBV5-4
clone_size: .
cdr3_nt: TGTGCCAGCAGCTTGGAACAGCTCACAGATACGCAGTATTTT
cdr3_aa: CASSLEQLTDTQYF

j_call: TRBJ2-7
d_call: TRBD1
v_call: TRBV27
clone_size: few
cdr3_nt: TGTGCCAGCAGTTTACGTCCCGGGACAGGGGCCTACGAGCAGTACTTC
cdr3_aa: CASSLRPGTGAYEQYF